This T cell receptor (beta chain) was identified in a study of beta chain features in type 1 diabetes. General study findings and limits: Any role of HLA type in TCRB rearrangement remained unresolved here. Moderate yet significant TCRB CDR3 shortening was seen in Type 1 diabetes patients in all four CD4+ subsets.

The study reverse transcribed the entire isolated RNA, so it sequenced expressed TCRB transcripts. Sequenced naive, central memory and regulatory T cell samples produced an average of about 3.9 million reads. The assay was immunoSEQ multiplex PCR, and TCRdb's table has in-frame clones only and misses some. Found here are 65,000 to 85,000 clones, about 50% of them singletons; the top ten hold about 0.74%. V was clipped by 7 bases and J by 2 bases, with 13 bases between them. The CDR3 loop spans 14 amino acids. Germline V gene sequence: CDR1 SGHNT, CDR2 YENEEA. Remarks on this clone: Its matching antigen is unknown.

The sequencing input was central memory CD4+ T cells from blood. The clonotype originates from a man aged 25 to 40 with type 1 diabetes. The V call is TRBV11-3, the J call TRBJ2-3, with D hard to call. CDR3 region: CASTRRDPTDTQYF. Here the CDR3 DNA reads TGTGCCAGCACTCGGAGAGACCCCACAGATACGCAGTATTTT.